The next 18 T cell receptor beta chains were all read from a single sample in a study of blood T cell repertoires in COVID-19. Only in-frame clones appear in the TCRdb table, and some are missing; sequencing was by immunoSEQ multiplex PCR. The sample includes about 140,000 clones, 80% to 90% seen only once; the top ten take 1.5% to 2%. Material for sequencing was peripheral blood. The receptors stem from a woman in her forties or fifties with acute or convalescent COVID-19.

V usage is TRBV4-1 and J usage is TRBJ2-1, with D perhaps matching TRBD2 (5 bases). The CDR3 covers 17 residues. Germline values: CDR1 MGHRA, CDR2 YSYEKL. V was cut by 3 bases and J by 3 bases, with 18 bases left in between. The CDR3 DNA reads TGCGCCAGCAGCCATCCGCGAGCGGAGTCGGGCTACAATGAGCAGTTCTTC. Translating gives CASSHPRAESGYNEQFF.

This sequence joins TRBV2 and TRBJ1-4; 9 bases line up with TRBD1. Trimming cost V 6 bases and J 7 bases; bases outside gene matches: 6. Germline V gene lookup returns CDR1 SNHLY and CDR2 FYNNEI. The CDR3 is made up of 14 amino acids. Here the CDR3 DNA reads TGTGCCAGCAGCCCGACAGGGGGGGGTGAAAAACTGTTTTTT. Protein: CASSPTGGGEKLFF.

This clone has a single count. J is TRBJ2-7 and V is TRBV11-2, with 7 positions matching TRBD2. The CDR3 totals 15 residues. Germline assignment: CDR1 SGHAT and CDR2 FQNNGV. The V and J ends lost 1 base and 2 bases, in that order; junction bases with no gene match: 5. CDR3 region: CASSLASGATYEQYF. The CDR3 nucleotides read TGTGCCAGCAGCTTAGCTAGCGGAGCTACCTACGAGCAGTACTTC.

This chain links TRBV3-1 (or the pseudogene TRBV3-2) with TRBJ1-6; 7 positions agree with TRBD1. This CDR3 comprises 14 residues. The germline V gene has CDR1 LGHDT and CDR2 YNNKEL (reference sequence). The junction had 4 bases not matched to a gene; V was cut back by 4 bases and J by 7 bases. The CDR3 loop reads CASSRGQENSPLHF. The CDR3 DNA is TGTGCCAGCAGCCGTGGACAGGAGAATTCACCCCTCCACTTT.

This clone has just one count. CDR3 bases: TGTGCCAGTAGTGTGCCCAGACAGGGAGGTATCTATGGCTACACCTTC. Encoded protein: CASSVPRQGGIYGYTF. This chain uses TRBV19 with TRBJ1-2; 7 bases align to TRBD1. This CDR3 spans 16 amino acids. Trimming took 5 bases from V and 4 from J; bases not matched to a gene: 13. CDR1 is LNHDA and CDR2 is SQIVND in the germline V gene (reference sequence).

The genes are TRBV7-2 and TRBJ1-1; D unclear. Trimming shortened V by 5 bases and J by 4 bases, and 14 bases separated the two germline ends. The CDR3 loop spans 14 amino acids. CDR1 and CDR2 from the germline V gene are SGHTA and FQGNSA. The CDR3 here is CASSPRLSVTEAFF. CDR3 sequence (DNA): TGTGCCAGCAGCCCCCGACTCAGTGTCACTGAAGCTTTCTTT.

The chain links TRBV20-1 to TRBJ2-7; D might be TRBD2 (6 bases). Deletions cut 2 bases from V and 10 bases from J, with 12 bases between. The CDR3 runs to 11 residues. CDR1 DFQATT and CDR2 SNEGSKA come from the germline V gene (reference sequence). Written as DNA, the CDR3 is TGCAGTGCTAGAAGGCGGGAAACTCAGTACTTC. This gives the protein CSARRRETQYF.

This rearrangement joins TRBV3-1 (or the pseudogene TRBV3-2) to TRBJ2-1, with 7 nucleotides matching TRBD1. From germline, CDR1 is LGHDT and CDR2 YNNKEL (reference sequence). The CDR3 consists of 15 residues. V shed 2 bases and J 3 bases; nucleotides not matched to a gene: 4. The CDR3: CASSQNGDSYNEQFF. In DNA form, the CDR3 reads TGTGCCAGCAGCCAAAATGGGGACAGCTACAATGAGCAGTTCTTC.

This sequence joins TRBV7-9 and TRBJ1-1; the D is unclear. The V gene's germline CDR1 is SEHNR and CDR2 FQNEAQ (reference sequence). This CDR3 has 14 amino acids. V lost 5 bases, J lost 1 base, and 11 bases lay in between. The CDR3 reads CASSPRSGNTEAFF. In nucleotides, the CDR3 is TGTGCCAGCAGCCCCCGATCAGGGAACACTGAAGCTTTCTTT. Full variable domain (rest looked up from reference TRBV7-9 and TRBJ1-1): DTGVSQNPRHKITKRGQNVTFRCDPISEHNRLYWYRQTLGQGPEFLTYFQNEAQLEKSRLLSDRFSAERPKGSFSTLEIQRTEQGDSAMYLCASSPRSGNTEAFFGQGTRLTVV.

In DNA form, the CDR3 reads TGTGCCAGCAGTCTCCGGGCCCGGGGGGAAAAACTGTTTTTT. Translation: CASSLRARGEKLFF. J is TRBJ1-4 and V is TRBV27, with D possibly TRBD1 on 5 matching bases. The germline CDR1 and CDR2 sequences are MNHEY and SMNVEV (reference sequence). V was cut by 5 bases and J by 8 bases, with 15 bases left in between. CDR3 length equals 14 residues.

J is TRBJ2-7 and V is TRBV6-2 or TRBV6-3, with 7 bases that match TRBD2. After removal of 6 bases from V and 3 bases from J, the junction contained 8 bases not matched to a gene. This CDR3 contains 14 residues. CDR1 and CDR2 from the germline V gene are MNHEY and SVGEGT. CDR3: CASSPGLERYEQYF. The CDR3 DNA reads as TGTGCCAGCAGCCCTGGACTAGAGCGCTACGAGCAGTACTTC.

The chain uses TRBV12-3 or TRBV12-4 and TRBJ1-1; possibly TRBD1 for D (6 bases). This CDR3 contains 13 residues. V gave up 4 bases and J gave up 2 bases, with 8 bases separating them. The CDR3 DNA reads as TGTGCCAGCAGTTCGGGACAAAACACTGAAGCTTTCTTT. This encodes CASSSGQNTEAFF.

CDR3 in amino acids: CASSLGLAVYF. The CDR3 DNA reads as TGTGCCAGCAGTTTAGGACTAGCCGTATACTTC. V gene TRBV28 combines with J gene TRBJ2-4; TRBD2 agrees at 8 bases. In germline, CDR1 is MDHEN, CDR2 SYDVKM. CDR3 length: 11 amino acids. The ends lost 2 bases at V and 16 bases at J; junction bases unmatched: 4. Looking up the rest from reference TRBV28 and TRBJ2-4 gives the full variable domain: DVKVTQSSRYLVKRTGEKVFLECVQDMDHENMFWYRQDPGLGLRLIYFSYDVKMKEKGDIPEGYSVSREKKERFSLILESASTNQTSMYLCASSLGLAVYFGAGTRLSVL.

The V and J genes are TRBV18 and TRBJ1-1; the match to TRBD1 covers 7 bases. V gave up 0 bases and J gave up 5 bases; unmatched junction bases: 6. The CDR3 sequence is 15 residues long. Germline V lookup: CDR1 KGHSH, CDR2 LQKENI. The CDR3 here is CASSPPGQGETEAFF. Written as DNA, the CDR3 is TGTGCCAGCTCACCACCGGGCCAGGGGGAAACTGAAGCTTTCTTT.

The chain combines TRBV19 with TRBJ2-5; 8 bases align to TRBD1. This CDR3 spans 16 amino acids. Germline CDR1 and CDR2: LNHDA and SQIVND (reference sequence). The junction had 4 bases not matched to a gene; V was cut back by 0 bases and J by 1 base. Here the CDR3 DNA reads TGTGCCAGTAGTATAGACGGGACAGGCACCCAAGAGACCCAGTACTTC. Amino acids: CASSIDGTGTQETQYF.

This rearrangement joins TRBV29-1 to TRBJ2-2, with a weak D call TRBD1 (6 bases). CDR1 and CDR2 from the germline V gene are SQVTM and ANQGSEA. V lost 7 bases and J lost 0, with 18 bases in between. CDR3 length equals 16 residues. CDR3 region: CSATSTGTPNTGELFF. CDR3 bases: TGCAGCGCCACCTCGACGGGGACACCGAACACCGGGGAGCTGTTTTTT.

This clone was found a few times. The chain joins TRBV5-6 to TRBJ2-2; a weak D match, TRBD1 (6 bases). The V end was cut by 1 base, the J end by 4 bases, with 11 bases between. CDR3 length: 15 residues. Germline V gives CDR1 SGHDT, CDR2 YYEEEE. The CDR3 spells CASSLQGRITGELFF. The CDR3 DNA reads TGTGCCAGCAGCTTGCAGGGGCGGATCACCGGGGAGCTGTTTTTT.

J is TRBJ1-2 and V is TRBV6-5, with TRBD1 matching 8 bases. Germline trimming cut 6 bases from V and 4 bases from J; bases unmatched to any gene: 7. Germline values: CDR1 MNHEY, CDR2 SVGAGI. The CDR3 contains 14 residues. CDR3 nucleotide sequence: TGTGCCAGCAGCCTCGGACAGGGTGGCTATGGCTACACCTTC. Translated: CASSLGQGGYGYTF.